This T cell receptor (beta chain) originates from a study of cytomegalovirus exposure and HLA in healthy donors. Study-wide results and limits: Usually a TCR sequence was rare, but some public TCRs were found in many donors. CMV serostatus was the sole immune exposure data available. In a later analysis, specific HLA alleles were associated with around 17,000 TCR beta sequences at a 0.05 false discovery rate.

Of note for this clone: Antigen specificity is unknown.

Germline V lookup: CDR1 MNHNY, CDR2 SVGAGI (reference sequence). There are 13 residues in the CDR3. Trimming removed 4 bases from V and 6 bases from J; junction bases left unmatched: 4. The PCR used 60 Vbeta and 13 Jbeta primers. The table came from immunoSEQ multiplex PCR; TCRdb's copy has only in-frame clones and leaves some out. The data hold about 120,000 clones, with over 70% observed a single time. The sequenced material came from PBMCs. This rearrangement joins TRBV6-6 to TRBJ1-2, with 8 bases aligning to TRBD1. This TCR came from a woman aged 18-29 years in good health and CMV-seronegative. The CDR3 reads CASSLTGADGYTF. In DNA form, the CDR3 reads TGTGCCAGCAGTTTGACAGGGGCGGATGGCTACACCTTC.